This T cell receptor (beta chain) came from a study of T cells in Graves' hyperthyroidism and ophthalmopathy. Study context: Peripheral blood collection took place at initial diagnosis, before any treatment. Study-level results: Stable hyperthyroidism and ophthalmopathy were separated using 13 V-J signatures.

This clonotype has at least ten counts. Its antigen is unidentified. J lost 8 bases, V lost 6 bases, and 4 bases had no gene match. The CDR3 consists of 12 residues. Per germline, CDR1 MDHEN and CDR2 SYDVKM. RNA transcripts yielded amplified TCR beta CDR3 regions. The HTBI primer set drove a first-round RT-PCR of the TCR CDR3. Each CDR3 protein gets one entry after TCRdb re-called the multiplex PCR reads with MiXCR. The data show around 600,000 distinct CDR3 sequences, roughly 15% seen once. Among ophthalmopathy patients, the Clinical Activity Score reached at least 3, the NOSPECS grade reached at least 4, and duration remained under 3 months.

This TCR derives from a woman aged 45 to 65 with Graves' ophthalmopathy. The J gene is TRBJ1-2, the V gene TRBV28, with TRBD1 matching 9 bases. Sequencing was carried out using blood. The CDR3 sequence is CASRTGTGGYTF. The CDR3 DNA reads as TGTGCCAGCAGGACCGGGACAGGGGGCTACACCTTC.